This T cell receptor beta chain was captured by sequencing in a study of OX40 agonist ivuxolimab in advanced cancers. About the study as a whole: Ivuxolimab was a fully human IgG2 agonistic monoclonal antibody targeting the costimulatory receptor OX40 (CD134). Intravenous ivuxolimab was administered to patients every 2 weeks at six dose levels: 0.01, 0.1, 0.3, 1.5, 3 and 10 mg/kg. Of the roughly 51 dose-escalation patients, hepatocellular carcinoma was present in about 19, melanoma in about 15, renal cell carcinoma in 9 and head and neck cancer in 9. In the dose-escalation cohort, 82.7% of patients were male, and the mean age was approximately 60 years, with a range of roughly 23 to 85. Prior anti-PD-1, anti-PD-L1 or anti-CTLA-4 therapy was permitted, and checkpoint inhibitors had been received by roughly 42% of dose-escalation patients. Partial responses occurred in three dose-escalation patients: two with cutaneous melanoma and one with hepatocellular carcinoma. Peripheral TCRbeta sequencing was intended to test whether TCR sequence diversity was altered and clonal T-cell expansion was caused by ivuxolimab. The paper describes the monotherapy dose-escalation part (N of about 55 patients) of the phase I trial of ivuxolimab.

Broad study findings and their caveats: Low levels of normalized T-cell clonal expansion were also seen in some patients who did not respond. After ivuxolimab, expanded clones were on average more numerous among CD8+ T cells than among CD4+ T cells. At doses of 0.1 to 3.0 mg/kg, clonal expansion of both CD4+ and CD8+ T cells in blood was seen between baseline and week 6. In the 0.1-3.0 mg/kg groups, partial responders had among the lowest normalized peripheral clonal expansion, particularly in CD8+ T cells. The antigen specificity of the clonally expanded peripheral T cells was not determined.

V and J are truncated by 0 bases and 2 bases respectively, leaving an intervening sequence of 13 bases. CDR1 and CDR2, looked up from the germline V gene (reference sequence), are MNHEY and SMNVEV. The CDR3 sequence holds 16 residues, the cysteine and phenylalanine included. Only the CDR3 DNA stays, 48 bases, in frame from base 1. For sequencing of the TCRbeta CDR3 region, genomic DNA was extracted from the sorted cells. The immunoSEQ Assay was used for sequencing of TCRbeta CDR3 regions. TCRdb stores this immuneACCESS table with in-frame sequences only. Part of the clones is absent; in the studies checked, under half of the shortfall reflects unresolved V genes, and no reason is known for the rest. The sample table lists about 77,000 clones, approximately 89% of them with a count of one. About 2.3% of the sample goes to the ten largest clones. A remark on this clone: No cognate antigen has been identified for it. No much larger clonotype is one base removed from it; base qualities were not supplied.

Patients with autoimmune disease history or receiving systemic immunosuppression were excluded from the trial. Peripheral blood for TCR sequencing was collected from all dose cohorts at baseline, on cycle 4 day 1, and on cycle 7 day 1. Samples were obtained from an open-label, multicenter, first-in-human phase I dose-escalation trial of ivuxolimab. Adults with locally advanced or metastatic melanoma, renal cell carcinoma, hepatocellular carcinoma or head and neck squamous cell carcinoma were enrolled in the trial. Before TCR sequencing, CD4+ and CD8+ T cells were separately sorted from peripheral blood.

The specimen comprised CD4+ or CD8+ T cells sorted from blood, sampled in a trial of the OX40 agonist ivuxolimab. This receptor was taken from an adult with an advanced solid tumor such as melanoma, head and neck, liver or kidney cancer. The chain uses TRBV27 and TRBJ2-5; the D region possibly corresponds to TRBD2 (7 bases align). The CDR3 reads CASSLSPGGLQETQYF. Read as DNA, the sequence is TGTGCCAGCAGTTTATCTCCCGGGGGGCTTCAAGAGACCCAGTACTTC.